This entry is about one T cell receptor (beta chain). The sample is drawn from a study of blood T cell repertoires in COVID-19. Study-wide background: Nucleic acid was either cDNA or gDNA, and it came from T cells, B-cell-depleted T cells, or PBMCs.

Authors' methods: Nucleated cell counts were estimated from reference gene primer amplification. Clones were read by immunoSEQ multiplex PCR, and TCRdb kept only the in-frame ones, dropping some. The V and J calls and clone size were taken over from that table, and D and trimming were inferred from the DNA. The table has around 88,000 clones, more than 85% seen once. The CDR3 runs to 14 residues. Germline-derived CDR1 and CDR2 are MDHEN and SYDVKM. V dropped 6 bases and J dropped 2 bases, with 13 bases sitting between them. This receptor was taken from a man between 60 and 75 years old with acute or convalescent COVID-19. The chain combines TRBV28 with TRBJ1-2; D uncertain. Sequencing was carried out using peripheral blood. The CDR3 reads CASSREGGNYGYTF. CDR3 DNA sequence: TGTGCCAGCAGCCGTGAGGGAGGAAACTATGGCTACACCTTC.